These 19 T cell receptor beta chains came from one sample sequenced in a study of vaccination effects on CD4 cells after COVID-19. Antigens for these TCRs are unknown. Assay: immunoSEQ multiplex PCR; the TCRdb copy retains only in-frame clones and omits some. The sample holds roughly 50,000 clones; more than 75% are singletons and the top ten take 6%. Sequencing followed a ViraFEST assay step that expanded antigen-specific CD4+ T cells with viral peptide pools. Subsequent to 10 days of culture, CD4+ T cells were isolated. According to the study, vaccine recipients showed no prior SARS-CoV-2 infection and negative nucleocapsid antibodies. Sequenced here: CD4+ T cells from PBMCs cultured with HCoV-OC43 spike peptides, sampled before COVID-19 vaccination. The subset denotes: HCoV-OC43 spike overlapping peptide pool stimulation. The origin of the receptors is a human donor who received a COVID-19 vaccine.

The rearrangement uses TRBV29-1 and TRBJ2-2, with 9 bases identical to TRBD1. The CDR3 extends over 14 amino acids. Trimming took 5 bases from V and 7 from J; bases not matched to a gene: 8. Germline CDR1 and CDR2: SQVTM and ANQGSEA. CDR3 residues: CSVSDRGVDGELFF. CDR3 coding DNA: TGCAGCGTTAGTGACAGGGGGGTGGACGGGGAGCTGTTTTTT.

The V call is TRBV6-5, the J call TRBJ1-1; D ambiguous. V was clipped by 4 bases and J by 0 bases, with 15 bases between them. The CDR3 covers 16 residues. Germline V gene sequence: CDR1 MNHEY, CDR2 SVGAGI. CDR3 nucleotides: TGTGCCAGCAGTTCTAGAAGCGGACGGATGAACACTGAAGCTTTCTTT. Translation: CASSSRSGRMNTEAFF.

The rearrangement uses TRBV5-1 and TRBJ2-5; D perhaps matches TRBD2 (5 bases). The germline V and J ends were trimmed by 1 base and 1 base, with 11 bases remaining between them. This CDR3 has 15 amino acids. Germline V lookup: CDR1 SGHRS, CDR2 YFSETQ. Here the CDR3 reads CASSLLGAGQETQYF. In DNA form, the CDR3 reads TGCGCCAGCAGCTTGTTGGGAGCAGGCCAAGAGACCCAGTACTTC.

The chain links TRBV5-5 to TRBJ2-1, with a tentative D call TRBD1 (5 bases). The CDR3 contains 16 residues. Trimming shortened V by 2 bases and J by 2 bases, and 14 bases separated the two germline ends. Per germline, CDR1 SGHKS and CDR2 YYEKEE (reference sequence). Written as DNA, the CDR3 is TGTGCCAGCAGCTTTGGTCCCGCAGGGACCTACAATGAGCAGTTCTTC. This translates into CASSFGPAGTYNEQFF.

The chain combines TRBV6-5 with TRBJ1-4; D is ambiguous. The CDR3 length is 15 residues. Trimming took 6 bases from V and 8 from J, leaving 19 bases between them. CDR1 is MNHEY, CDR2 SVGAGI, per germline. CDR3: CASRRKTVLREKLFF. The CDR3 bases are TGTGCCAGCAGGCGAAAAACCGTCTTAAGAGAAAAACTGTTTTTT.

CDR3 sequence: CASRRDVNTEAFF. The CDR3, as DNA: TGCGCCAGCAGACGGGACGTGAACACTGAAGCTTTCTTT. This sequence joins TRBV4-3 and TRBJ1-1; D is perhaps TRBD1 (5 bases). This CDR3 spans 13 amino acids. Germline-derived CDR1 and CDR2 are LGHNA and YSLEER. V was shortened by 6 bases and J by 0 bases, with 8 bases between the two germline ends.

This chain connects TRBV10-1 to TRBJ1-6; the D gene is possibly TRBD1 (6 bases). The CDR3 length is 13 residues. V was trimmed by 5 bases and J by 8 bases, leaving 10 bases between them. The germline CDR1 and CDR2 sequences are WNHNN and SYGVQD (reference sequence). CDR3 region: CASSRQADSPLHF. As DNA, the CDR3 is TGCGCCAGCAGTCGACAGGCGGATTCACCCCTCCACTTT.

This chain links TRBV30 with TRBJ2-7; weak D call: TRBD2 (5 bases). The ends were cut back, 3 bases at V and 4 bases at J, with 7 bases in the middle. The germline CDR1 and CDR2 sequences are GTSNPN and SVGIG (reference sequence). The CDR3 extends over 11 amino acids. DNA for the CDR3: TGTGCCTGGAGCCGGGGTTACGAGCAGTACGTC. Its translation is CAWSRGYEQYV.

The chain employs TRBV6-5 and TRBJ2-3; 9 positions agree with TRBD1. Germline V lookup: CDR1 MNHEY, CDR2 SVGAGI. CDR3 length: 15 amino acids. V was clipped by 6 bases and J by 1 base; unmatched bases: 5. The DNA for the CDR3 is TGTGCCAGCAGGGGACAGGGCGGGGGCACAGATACGCAGTATTTT. It is translated as CASRGQGGGTDTQYF.

The chain joins TRBV7-2 to TRBJ1-5; 9 positions agree with TRBD1. Germline V gives CDR1 SGHTA, CDR2 FQGNSA. The length of the CDR3 is 16 residues. V gave up 4 bases and J gave up 7 bases; unmatched junction bases: 11. CDR3 loop: CASSSSGGTGSQPQHF. In DNA, the CDR3 is TGTGCCAGCAGCTCTAGTGGGGGGACAGGGTCACAGCCCCAGCATTTT.

The gene calls are TRBV28 and TRBJ2-2, with D perhaps being TRBD1 or TRBD2 (6 bases each). The germline gives CDR1 MDHEN, CDR2 SYDVKM. Trimming took off 7 bases at V and 4 bases at J, with 7 bases between the two ends. This CDR3 comprises 12 residues. Here the CDR3 reads CASKGGTGELFF. The DNA of the CDR3 is TGTGCCAGCAAGGGGGGCACCGGGGAGCTGTTTTTT.

This clone was counted a single time. This chain uses TRBV5-4 with TRBJ1-2, with 10 positions matching TRBD1. This CDR3 has 15 amino acids. The V segment lost 0 bases and the J segment 8 bases; nucleotides outside the gene matches: 7. Germline CDR1 and CDR2: SGHNT and YYREEE (reference sequence). The chain's CDR3 is CASSLEWDRGEGYTF. The CDR3 DNA reads as TGTGCCAGCAGCTTGGAGTGGGACAGGGGAGAGGGCTACACCTTC. Supplemented by reference TRBV5-4 and TRBJ1-2, the full variable domain reads ETGVTQSPTHLIKTRGQQVTLRCSSQSGHNTVSWYQQALGQGPQFIFQYYREEENGRGNFPPRFSGLQFPNYSSELNVNALELDDSALYLCASSLEWDRGEGYTFGSGTRLTVV.

This clone was observed once. The genes are TRBV9 and TRBJ2-1; TRBD2 agrees at 11 bases. The CDR3 loop spans 16 amino acids. Trimming removed 2 bases from V and 5 bases from J; junction bases left unmatched: 6. Germline lookup yields CDR1 SGDLS and CDR2 YYNGEE. CDR3 bases: TGTGCCAGCAGCGTTATGGGACTAGCGGTGAACAATGAGCAGTTCTTC. The encoded protein is CASSVMGLAVNNEQFF.

The rearrangement links TRBV5-1 to TRBJ2-7, with 7 positions matching TRBD1. The trim removed 0 bases at V and 4 bases at J, leaving 4 bases unmatched. The CDR3 has 14 amino acids. Germline assignment: CDR1 SGHRS and CDR2 YFSETQ. The CDR3 here is CASSLAGGGYEQYV. CDR3 DNA: TGCGCCAGCAGCTTGGCAGGGGGTGGATACGAGCAGTACGTC.

This clone showed up just a few times. V and J are TRBV6-5 and TRBJ1-1; 7 bases map to TRBD1. Germline assignment: CDR1 MNHEY and CDR2 SVGAGI. The junction had 2 bases not matched to a gene; V was cut back by 8 bases and J by 5 bases. The CDR3 covers 11 residues. CDR3 nucleotides: TGTGCCAGCTCCAGGGGGACTGAAGCTTTCTTT. It yields the protein CASSRGTEAFF.

The genes are TRBV9 and TRBJ2-1, with no clear D. Germline V gives CDR1 SGDLS, CDR2 YYNGEE. Trimming shortened V by 0 bases and J by 1 base, and 5 bases separated the two germline ends. The length of the CDR3 is 14 residues. In nucleotides, the CDR3 is TGTGCCAGCAGCGTAGGCGTATCCTACAATGAGCAGTTCTTC. It translates to CASSVGVSYNEQFF.

This clone was seen a single time. The V gene is TRBV24-1, the J gene TRBJ2-4, with 7 bases aligning to TRBD1. The CDR3 covers 15 residues. Germline CDR1 reads KGHDR; CDR2 reads SFDVKD. The V segment lost 5 bases and the J segment 1 base; nucleotides outside the gene matches: 4. This CDR3 reads CATSGTGVAKNIQYF. CDR3 nucleotide sequence: TGTGCCACCAGTGGAACAGGGGTTGCCAAAAACATTCAGTACTTC.

The rearrangement joins TRBV7-2 to TRBJ1-4, with D possibly TRBD1 on 6 matching bases. CDR1 is SGHTA and CDR2 is FQGNSA in the germline V gene. V was cut by 5 bases and J by 2 bases, with 9 bases left in between. The CDR3 loop spans 14 amino acids. The CDR3 sequence is CASSHGGTNEKLFF. The CDR3 bases are TGTGCCAGCAGCCACGGGGGCACTAATGAAAAACTGTTTTTT.

The chain links TRBV5-1 to TRBJ1-4, with TRBD1 matching over 7 bases. V was clipped by 6 bases and J by 3 bases; unmatched bases: 5. The CDR3 spans 14 residues. In germline, CDR1 is SGHRS, CDR2 YFSETQ. CDR3 nucleotides: TGCGCCAGCAAGATCGGGACAGCTAATGAAAAACTGTTTTTT. It yields the protein CASKIGTANEKLFF.